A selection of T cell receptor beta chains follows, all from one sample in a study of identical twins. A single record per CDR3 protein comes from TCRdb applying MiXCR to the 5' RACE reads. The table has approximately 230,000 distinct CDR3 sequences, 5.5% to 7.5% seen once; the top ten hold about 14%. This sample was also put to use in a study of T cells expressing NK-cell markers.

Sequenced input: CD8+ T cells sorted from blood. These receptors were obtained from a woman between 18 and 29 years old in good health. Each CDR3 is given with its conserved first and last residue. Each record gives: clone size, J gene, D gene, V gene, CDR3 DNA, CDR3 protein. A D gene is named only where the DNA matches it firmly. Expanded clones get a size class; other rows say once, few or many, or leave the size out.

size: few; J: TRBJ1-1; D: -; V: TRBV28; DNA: TGTGCCAGCAGTCCGATCGGGGAGAGCACTGAAGCTTTCTTT; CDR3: CASSPIGESTEAFF
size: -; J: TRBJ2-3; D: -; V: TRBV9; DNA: TGTGCCAGCCATAGCGGTTCTAGCACAGATACGCAGTATTTT; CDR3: CASHSGSSTDTQYF
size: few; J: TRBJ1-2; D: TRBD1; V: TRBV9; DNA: TGTGCCAGCAGCTTGGGACAGGGCGCTGGCTACACCTTC; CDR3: CASSLGQGAGYTF
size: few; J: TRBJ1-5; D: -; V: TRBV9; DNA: TGTGCCGGGGGGCAGCCCCAGCATTTT; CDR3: CAGGQPQHF
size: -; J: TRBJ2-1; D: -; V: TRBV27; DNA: TGTGCCAGCAGTTTCGGGACCCTCGCGGAGTACAATGAGCAGTTCTTC; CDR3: CASSFGTLAEYNEQFF
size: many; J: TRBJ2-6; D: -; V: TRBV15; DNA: TGTGCCACCAGCAGAGATGACTCTGGGGCCAACGTCCTGACTTTC; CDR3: CATSRDDSGANVLTF
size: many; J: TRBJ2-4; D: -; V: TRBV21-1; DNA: TGTGCCAGCCGACTTCCAACAGGGGTCCGAGGGTACTTC; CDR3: CASRLPTGVRGYF
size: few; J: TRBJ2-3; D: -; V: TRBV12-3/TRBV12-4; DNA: TGTGCCAGCAGTCCTTGGAAGGTGCCAGATACGCAGTATTTT; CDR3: CASSPWKVPDTQYF
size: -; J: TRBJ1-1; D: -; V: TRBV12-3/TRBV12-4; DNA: TGTGCCAGCAGTGTTGAGGGACCTGAAGCTTTCTTT; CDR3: CASSVEGPEAFF
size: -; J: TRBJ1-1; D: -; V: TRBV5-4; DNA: TGTGCCAGCAGCTTGGGAAGGGACATGAACACTGAAGCTTTCTTT; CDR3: CASSLGRDMNTEAFF
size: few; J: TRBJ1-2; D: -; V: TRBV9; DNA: TGTGCCAGCAGCGTAGTCAGCTCCGGGGGCTACACCTTC; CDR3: CASSVVSSGGYTF
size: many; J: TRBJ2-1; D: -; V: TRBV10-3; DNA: TGTGCCATCAGTGCTAAGGACAGCTCCTACAATGAGCAGTTCTTC; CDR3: CAISAKDSSYNEQFF
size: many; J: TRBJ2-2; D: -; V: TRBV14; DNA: TGTGCCAGCAGCCCAGGGGCGATCGGGGAGCTGTTTTTT; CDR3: CASSPGAIGELFF
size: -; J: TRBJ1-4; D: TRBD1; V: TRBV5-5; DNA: TGTGCCAGCAGCCCCGGGGACAGGGAGGTTGAAAAACTGTTTTTT; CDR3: CASSPGDREVEKLFF
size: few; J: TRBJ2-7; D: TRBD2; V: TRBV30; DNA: TGTGCCTGGAGTGTGGGACTAGGTTCCTACGAGCAGTACTTC; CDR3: CAWSVGLGSYEQYF
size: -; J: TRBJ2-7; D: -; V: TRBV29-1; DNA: TGCAGCGTGCGGAAACTGGGGGAGCAGTACTTC; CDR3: CSVRKLGEQYF
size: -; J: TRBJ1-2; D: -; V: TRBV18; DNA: TGTGCCAGCTCACCACCCGACAGCCACTATGGCTACACCTTC; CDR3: CASSPPDSHYGYTF
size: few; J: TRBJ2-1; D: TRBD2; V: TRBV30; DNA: TGTGCCTGGGAGCGGGAGACAGATGAGCAGTTCTTC; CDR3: CAWERETDEQFF
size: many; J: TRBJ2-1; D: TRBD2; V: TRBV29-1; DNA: TGCAGCGCCCCGGGACTAGCGGGACAAAGCTCCTACAATGAGCAGTTCTTC; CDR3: CSAPGLAGQSSYNEQFF
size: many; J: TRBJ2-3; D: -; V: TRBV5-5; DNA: TGTGCCAGCAGCTTTATCTCCACAGATACGCAGTATTTT; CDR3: CASSFISTDTQYF
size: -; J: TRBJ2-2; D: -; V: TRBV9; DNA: TGTGCCAGCAGCTTCACCCCCAGGGGGGGAGGGGAGCTGTTTTTT; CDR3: CASSFTPRGGGELFF
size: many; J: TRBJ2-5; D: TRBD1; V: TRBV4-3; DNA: TGCGCCAGCAGCCCCCAGGGGGCAGAGACCCAGTACTTC; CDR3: CASSPQGAETQYF
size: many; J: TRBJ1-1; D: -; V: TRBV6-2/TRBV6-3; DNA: TGTGCCAGCAGCATATCGGGGGGCACTGAAGCTTTCTTT; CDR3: CASSISGGTEAFF
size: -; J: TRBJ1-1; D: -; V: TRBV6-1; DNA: TGTGCCAGCAGCCACCGGACCGTGAACACTGAAGCTTTCTTT; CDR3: CASSHRTVNTEAFF
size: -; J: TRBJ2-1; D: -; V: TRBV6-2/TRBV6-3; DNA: TGTGCCAGCAGTTATTCGCTGGGAGGGGGCGGCGATGAGCAGTTCTTC; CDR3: CASSYSLGGGGDEQFF
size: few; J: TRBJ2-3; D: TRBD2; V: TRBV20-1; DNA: TGCAGTGCTAGAGATCAGTGGAGCGGGGGTTCTAGCACAGATACGCAGTATTTT; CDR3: CSARDQWSGGSSTDTQYF
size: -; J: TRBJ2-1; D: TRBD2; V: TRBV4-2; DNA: TGTGCCAGCAGCCAAGACCGGGGGGGAGTTTACAATGAGCAGTTCTTC; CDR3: CASSQDRGGVYNEQFF
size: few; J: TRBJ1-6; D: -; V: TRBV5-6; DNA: TGTGCCAGCAGCCAGGGAGGGTATTCACCCCTCCACTTT; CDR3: CASSQGGYSPLHF
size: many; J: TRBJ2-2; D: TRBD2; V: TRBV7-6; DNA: TGTGCCAGCAGCTTAGATAGCGGGGGGGCCTCCACCGGGGAGCTGTTTTTT; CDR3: CASSLDSGGASTGELFF
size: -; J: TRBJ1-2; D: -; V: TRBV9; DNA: TGTGCCAGCAGCCCCCGGGACGGAGCCTATCGTGGCTACACCTTC; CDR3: CASSPRDGAYRGYTF
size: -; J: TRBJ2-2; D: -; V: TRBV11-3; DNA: TGTGCCAGCAGCCCAAGGGAGCTGGTTGGTAACACCGGGGAGCTGTTTTTT; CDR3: CASSPRELVGNTGELFF
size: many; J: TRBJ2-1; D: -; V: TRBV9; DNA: TGTGCCAGCAGCGTGGGTATTGAGCAGTTCTTC; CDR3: CASSVGIEQFF
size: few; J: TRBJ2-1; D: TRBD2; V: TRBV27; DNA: TGTGCCAGCAGTTGGGCGGGAGGTACCTACAATGAGCAGTTCTTC; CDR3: CASSWAGGTYNEQFF
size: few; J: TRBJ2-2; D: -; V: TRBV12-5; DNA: TGTGCTAGTGGTTCCGGGGGCGGGGAGCTGTTTTTT; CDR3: CASGSGGGELFF
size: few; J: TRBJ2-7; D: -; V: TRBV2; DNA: TGTGCCAGCAGGGAGCTTACAGGCTACGAGCAGTACTTC; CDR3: CASRELTGYEQYF
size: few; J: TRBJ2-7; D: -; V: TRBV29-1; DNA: TGCAGCGTTGAACGGGAGCTGCCCTACGAGCAGTACTTC; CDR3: CSVERELPYEQYF
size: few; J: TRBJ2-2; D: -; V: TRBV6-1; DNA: TGTGCCAGCAGAGAGGTCACCGGGGAGCTGTTTTTT; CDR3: CASREVTGELFF
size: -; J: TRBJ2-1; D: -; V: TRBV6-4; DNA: TGTGCCAGCAGTGAGATTTATGGACTGACCTTCGGTGAGCAGTTCTTC; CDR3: CASSEIYGLTFGEQFF
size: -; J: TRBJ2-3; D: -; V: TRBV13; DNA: TGTGCCAGCAGCTTTACTGTACTCAGGGAGACTAGCACAGATACGCAGTATTTT; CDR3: CASSFTVLRETSTDTQYF
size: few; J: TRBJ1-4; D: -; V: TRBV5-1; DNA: TGCGCCAGCAGCTTGGCGAGCCCGGGAATAGGTGAAAAACTGTTTTTT; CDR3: CASSLASPGIGEKLFF
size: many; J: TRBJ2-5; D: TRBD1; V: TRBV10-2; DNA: TGCGCCAGCAGTGCCGGGACAGGGAGTGGAGAGACCCAGTACTTC; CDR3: CASSAGTGSGETQYF
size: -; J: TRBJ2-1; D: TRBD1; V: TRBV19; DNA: TGTGCCAGTAGTCCCTGGACAGGGGGCGGTGAGCAGTTCTTC; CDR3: CASSPWTGGGEQFF